Detailed here is one T cell receptor (beta chain). Method: immunoSEQ multiplex PCR; TCRdb's copy keeps in-frame clones and lacks some. The sample consists of 95,000 to 150,000 clones, 82% of them appearing once. This sample stems from a study of blood T cell repertoires in COVID-19. At the level of the study: Sites in the United States, Italy and Spain provided acute and convalescent COVID-19 samples. T cells, B-cell-depleted T cells, or PBMCs supplied cDNA or gDNA.

The V gene lost 6 bases and the J gene lost 6 bases, with 6 bases spanning the gap. The germline CDR1 and CDR2 sequences are SNHLY and FYNNEI. CDR3 length: 11 amino acids. The V call is TRBV2, the J call TRBJ2-1, with D unresolved. Sample: peripheral blood. This sequence originates from a woman aged 70-85 years with acute or convalescent COVID-19. CDR3 sequence: CASSPLNEQFF. CDR3 nucleotides: TGTGCCAGCAGCCCACTCAATGAGCAGTTCTTC.